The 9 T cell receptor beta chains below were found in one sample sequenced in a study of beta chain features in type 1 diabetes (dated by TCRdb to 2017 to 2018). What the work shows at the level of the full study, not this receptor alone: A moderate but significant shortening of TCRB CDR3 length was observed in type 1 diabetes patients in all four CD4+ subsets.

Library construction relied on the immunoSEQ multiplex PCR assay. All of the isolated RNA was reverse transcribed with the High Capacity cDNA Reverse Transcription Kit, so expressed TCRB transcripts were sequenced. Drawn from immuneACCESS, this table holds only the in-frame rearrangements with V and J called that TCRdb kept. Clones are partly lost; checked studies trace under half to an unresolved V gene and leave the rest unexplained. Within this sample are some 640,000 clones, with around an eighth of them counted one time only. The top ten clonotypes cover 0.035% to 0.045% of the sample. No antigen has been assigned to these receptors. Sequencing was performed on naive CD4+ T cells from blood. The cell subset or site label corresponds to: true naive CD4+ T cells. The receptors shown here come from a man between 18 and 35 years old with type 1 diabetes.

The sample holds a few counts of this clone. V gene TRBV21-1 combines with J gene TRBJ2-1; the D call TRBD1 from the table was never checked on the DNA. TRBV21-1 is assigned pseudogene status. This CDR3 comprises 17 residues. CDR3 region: CASSIPGDRSSYNEQFF. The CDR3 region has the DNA TGTGCCAGCAGCATACCAGGAGACAGGAGCTCCTACAATGAGCAGTTCTTC.

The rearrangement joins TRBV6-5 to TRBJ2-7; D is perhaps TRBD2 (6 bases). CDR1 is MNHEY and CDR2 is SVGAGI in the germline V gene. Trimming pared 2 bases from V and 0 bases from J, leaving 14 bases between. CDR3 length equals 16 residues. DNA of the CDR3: TGTGCCAGCAGTTACGCGGCGGGGCCGAGCTCCTACGAGCAGTACTTC. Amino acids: CASSYAAGPSSYEQYF.

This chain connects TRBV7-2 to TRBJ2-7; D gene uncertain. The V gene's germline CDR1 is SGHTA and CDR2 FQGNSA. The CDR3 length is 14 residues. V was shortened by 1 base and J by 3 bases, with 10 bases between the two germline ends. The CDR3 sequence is CASSLGAGYYEQYF. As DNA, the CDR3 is TGTGCCAGCAGCTTAGGGGCAGGATACTACGAGCAGTACTTC.

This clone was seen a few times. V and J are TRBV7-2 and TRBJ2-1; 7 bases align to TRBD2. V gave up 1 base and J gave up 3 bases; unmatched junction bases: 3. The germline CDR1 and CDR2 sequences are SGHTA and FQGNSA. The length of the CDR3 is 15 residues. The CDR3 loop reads CASSLVGGGYNEQFF. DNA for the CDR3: TGTGCCAGCAGCTTAGTTGGCGGGGGCTACAATGAGCAGTTCTTC.

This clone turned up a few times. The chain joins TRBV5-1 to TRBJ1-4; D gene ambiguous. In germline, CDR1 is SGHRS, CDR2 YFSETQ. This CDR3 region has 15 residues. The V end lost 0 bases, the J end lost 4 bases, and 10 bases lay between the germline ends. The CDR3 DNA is TGCGCCAGCAGCTTGGATCAAGGGTTTAATGAAAAACTGTTTTTT. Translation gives CASSLDQGFNEKLFF.

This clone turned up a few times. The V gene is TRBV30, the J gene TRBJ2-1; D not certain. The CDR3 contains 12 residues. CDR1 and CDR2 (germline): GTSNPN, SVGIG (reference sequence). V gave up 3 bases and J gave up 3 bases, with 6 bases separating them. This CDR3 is CAWRFDYNEQFF. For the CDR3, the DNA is TGTGCCTGGAGGTTCGACTACAATGAGCAGTTCTTC. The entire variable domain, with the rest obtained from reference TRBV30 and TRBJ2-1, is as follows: SQTIHQWPATLVQPVGSPLSLECTVEGTSNPNLYWYRQAAGRGLQLLFYSVGIGQISSEVPQNLSASRPQDRQFILSSKKLLLSDSGFYLCAWRFDYNEQFFGPGTRLTVL.

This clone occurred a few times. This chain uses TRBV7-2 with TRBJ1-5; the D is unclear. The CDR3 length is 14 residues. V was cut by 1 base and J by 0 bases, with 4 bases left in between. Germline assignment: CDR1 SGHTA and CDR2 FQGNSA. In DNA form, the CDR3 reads TGTGCCAGCAGCTTAGACGGTAGCAATCAGCCCCAGCATTTT. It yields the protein CASSLDGSNQPQHF.

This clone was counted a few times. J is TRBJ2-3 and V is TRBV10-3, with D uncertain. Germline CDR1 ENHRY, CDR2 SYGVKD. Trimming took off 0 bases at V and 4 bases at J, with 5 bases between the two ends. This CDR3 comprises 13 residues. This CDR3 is CAISESAADTQYF. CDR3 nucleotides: TGTGCCATCAGTGAGTCGGCCGCAGATACGCAGTATTTT.

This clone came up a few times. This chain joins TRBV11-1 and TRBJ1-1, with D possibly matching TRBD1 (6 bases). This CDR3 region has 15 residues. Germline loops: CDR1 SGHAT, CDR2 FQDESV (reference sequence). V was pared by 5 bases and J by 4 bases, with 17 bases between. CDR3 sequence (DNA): TGTGCCAGCAGCCTGTCTGGGGGGCTGGTCACTGAAGCTTTCTTT. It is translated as CASSLSGGLVTEAFF.